This T cell receptor beta chain was retrieved from a study of identical twins. Broader study findings: With abundant cord blood beta clonotypes, insertions were fewer; memory repertoires showed no such pattern.

A single record per CDR3 protein comes from TCRdb applying MiXCR to the 5' RACE reads. Of 500,000 or so distinct CDR3 sequences listed, about 14% were seen once; the top ten hold 0.5% to 0.65%. About this clonotype itself: What it binds is unknown.

Germline loops: CDR1 LGHNA, CDR2 YSLEER. V lost 0 bases, J lost 7 bases, and 9 bases stayed unmatched. The CDR3 covers 17 residues. These data were also filed under a second study, of yellow fever vaccine responses in identical twins.

The J gene is TRBJ2-1, the V gene TRBV4-3; 10 bases are shared with TRBD2. The specimen was CD4+ T cells sorted from blood. This TCR derives from a woman aged 18-30 years in good health. CDR3 bases: TGCGCCAGCAGCCAAGATACCAGCGGGAGGGCCTTTAATGAGCAGTTCTTC. Its protein product is CASSQDTSGRAFNEQFF.